This T cell receptor (beta chain) was sequenced in a study of PD-L1 blockade in urothelial cancer. Study-level findings and limits: Below-median TCR clonality that was measured in pretreatment blood predicted better survival.

With regard to this clone: Its antigen is still unknown.

Using immunoSEQ multiplex PCR, the repertoire was profiled, and TCRdb retains in-frame clones only, with some absent. Of 35,000 to 55,000 clones listed, approximately 80% were seen once; the top ten hold approximately 2.7%. The CDR3 is 14 amino acids. With V trimmed by 5 bases and J by 6 bases, 5 bases remained unmatched. Germline V gene data show CDR1 as SGHDN and CDR2 as FVKESK. The receptor's source is a man in his 70s with urothelial cancer. The gene calls are TRBV14 and TRBJ2-7; 12 nucleotides align to TRBD2. This sample comprised PBMCs, obtained around atezolizumab (anti-PD-L1) treatment. CDR3 bases: TGTGCCAGCAGCTCCGGGACTAGCGGGTTCGAGCAGTACTTC. Its translation is CASSSGTSGFEQYF. Based on the CDR3 plus reference TRBV14 and TRBJ2-7, the full variable domain is EAGVTQFPSHSVIEKGQTVTLRCDPISGHDNLYWYRRVMGKEIKFLLHFVKESKQDESGMPNNRFLAERTGGTYSTLKVQPAELEDSGVYFCASSSGTSGFEQYFGPGTRLTVT.